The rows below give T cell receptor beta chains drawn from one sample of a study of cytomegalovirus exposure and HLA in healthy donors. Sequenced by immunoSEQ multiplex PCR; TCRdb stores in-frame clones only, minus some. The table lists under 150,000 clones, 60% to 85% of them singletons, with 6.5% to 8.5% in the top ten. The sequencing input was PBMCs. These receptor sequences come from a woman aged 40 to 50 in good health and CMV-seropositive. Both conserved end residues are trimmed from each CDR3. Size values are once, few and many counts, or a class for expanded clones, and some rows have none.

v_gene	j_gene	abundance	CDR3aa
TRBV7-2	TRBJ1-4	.	ASSLVYGGELF
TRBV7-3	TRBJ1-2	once	ASSLTASANYGYT
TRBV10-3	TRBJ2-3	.	AGSRERGGLDTQY
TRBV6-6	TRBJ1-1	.	ASSRQQGVTEAF
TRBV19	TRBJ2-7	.	ASRSTQFSRPPGAGYEQY
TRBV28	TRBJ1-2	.	ASSLGAGNMYGYT
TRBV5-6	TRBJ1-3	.	ASSLGSSGNTIY
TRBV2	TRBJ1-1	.	ASSDGNFPDTEAF
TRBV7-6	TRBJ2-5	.	ASSLIRGQQETQY
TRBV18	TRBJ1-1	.	ASSPKGQHEAF
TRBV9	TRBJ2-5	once	ASSGEGAGTQY
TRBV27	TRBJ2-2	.	ASMRQMNTGELF
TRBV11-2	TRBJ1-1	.	ASSTQGRNTEAF
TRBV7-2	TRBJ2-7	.	ASSPLAGGRSEQY
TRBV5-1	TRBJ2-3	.	ASSLAIRGDTQY
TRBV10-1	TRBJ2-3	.	ASSGYGGPDTQY
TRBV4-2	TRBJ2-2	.	ASSQEGTSTGELF
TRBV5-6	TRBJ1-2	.	ASSLEGASYGYT
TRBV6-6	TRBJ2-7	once	ASSYYRDQQY
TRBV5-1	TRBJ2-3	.	ASGFQGPDTQY
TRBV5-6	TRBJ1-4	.	ASSLQGNEKLF
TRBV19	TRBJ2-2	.	ASSILAGGTGELF
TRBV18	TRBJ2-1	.	ASSPRARSYNEQF
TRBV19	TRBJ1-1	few	ASRETGFWTEAF
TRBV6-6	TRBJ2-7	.	ASSDSHSYEQY
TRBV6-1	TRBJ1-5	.	ASNRDQPQH
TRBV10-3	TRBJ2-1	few	AISRLAGGHLGGNEQF
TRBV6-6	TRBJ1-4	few	ASKESLTEKLF
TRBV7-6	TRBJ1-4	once	ASSLGQGYEKLF
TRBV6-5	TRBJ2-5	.	ASRGGARETQY
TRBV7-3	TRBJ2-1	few	ASSLMDRGNEQF
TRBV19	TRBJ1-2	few	ASSRDRTNYGYT
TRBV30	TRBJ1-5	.	AWSVGSGAQPQH
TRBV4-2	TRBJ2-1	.	ASSQGISGGPRNEQF
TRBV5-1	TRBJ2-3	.	ASSLYQPGANTQY
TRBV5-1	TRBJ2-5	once	ASSPVTSGAQETQY
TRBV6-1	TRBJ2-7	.	ASSEVWDRTYEQY
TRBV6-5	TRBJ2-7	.	ASSRQGLAYEQY
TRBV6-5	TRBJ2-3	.	ASSLEGWDTQY
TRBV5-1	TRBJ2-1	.	ASATDRNNEQF
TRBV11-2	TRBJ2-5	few	ASTIMGGASETQY
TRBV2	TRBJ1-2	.	ASSSNPWGYT
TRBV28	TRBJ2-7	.	ASSLGGGGRSYEQY
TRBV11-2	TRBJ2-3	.	ASSLPSGGESTDTQY
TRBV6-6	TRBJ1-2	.	ASRSPIIGYT
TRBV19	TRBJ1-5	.	ASSDRTGSNQPQH
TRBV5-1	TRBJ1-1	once	ASSPSEADKAF
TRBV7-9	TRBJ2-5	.	ASRSGLPVY
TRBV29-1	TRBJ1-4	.	SVQGQVSTNEKLF
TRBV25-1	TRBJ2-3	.	ASSEWASGGRTDTQY
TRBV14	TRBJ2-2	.	ASSPFQAGELF